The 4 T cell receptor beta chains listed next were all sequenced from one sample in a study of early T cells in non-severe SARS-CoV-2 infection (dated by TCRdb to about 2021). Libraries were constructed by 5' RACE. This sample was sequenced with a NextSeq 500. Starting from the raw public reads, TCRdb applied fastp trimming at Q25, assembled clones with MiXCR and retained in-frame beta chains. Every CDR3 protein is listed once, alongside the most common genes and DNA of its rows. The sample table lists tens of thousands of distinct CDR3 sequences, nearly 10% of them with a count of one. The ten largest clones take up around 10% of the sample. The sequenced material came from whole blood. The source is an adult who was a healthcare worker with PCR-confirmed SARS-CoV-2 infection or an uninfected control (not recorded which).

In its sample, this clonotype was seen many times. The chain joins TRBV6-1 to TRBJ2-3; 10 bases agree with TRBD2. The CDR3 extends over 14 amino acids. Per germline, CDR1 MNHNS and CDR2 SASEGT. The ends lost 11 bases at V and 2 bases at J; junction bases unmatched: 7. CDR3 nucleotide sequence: TGTGCCGGCCTAGCGGGGGCGAACACAGATACGCAGTATTTT. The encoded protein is CAGLAGANTDTQYF.

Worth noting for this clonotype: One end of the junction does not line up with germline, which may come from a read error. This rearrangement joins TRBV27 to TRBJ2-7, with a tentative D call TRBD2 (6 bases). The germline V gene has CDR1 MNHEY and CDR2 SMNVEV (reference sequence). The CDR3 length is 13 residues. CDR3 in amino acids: CASSPIFRREQHF. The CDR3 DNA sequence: TGTGCCAGCAGTCCCATCTTTCGGAGGGAGCAGCACTTC.

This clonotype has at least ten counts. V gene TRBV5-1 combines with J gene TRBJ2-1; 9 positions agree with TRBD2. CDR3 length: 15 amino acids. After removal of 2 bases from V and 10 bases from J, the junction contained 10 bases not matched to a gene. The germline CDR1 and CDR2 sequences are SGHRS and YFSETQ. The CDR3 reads CASSLDTGTSREQFF. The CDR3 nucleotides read TGCGCCAGCAGCTTAGATACCGGGACTAGCCGAGAGCAGTTCTTC.

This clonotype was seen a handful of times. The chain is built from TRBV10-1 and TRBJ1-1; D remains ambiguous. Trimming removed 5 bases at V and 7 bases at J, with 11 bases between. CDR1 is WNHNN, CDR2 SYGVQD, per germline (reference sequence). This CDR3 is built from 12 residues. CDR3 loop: CASSSIWGEAFF. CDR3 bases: TGCGCCAGCAGTTCTATTTGGGGTGAAGCTTTCTTT.